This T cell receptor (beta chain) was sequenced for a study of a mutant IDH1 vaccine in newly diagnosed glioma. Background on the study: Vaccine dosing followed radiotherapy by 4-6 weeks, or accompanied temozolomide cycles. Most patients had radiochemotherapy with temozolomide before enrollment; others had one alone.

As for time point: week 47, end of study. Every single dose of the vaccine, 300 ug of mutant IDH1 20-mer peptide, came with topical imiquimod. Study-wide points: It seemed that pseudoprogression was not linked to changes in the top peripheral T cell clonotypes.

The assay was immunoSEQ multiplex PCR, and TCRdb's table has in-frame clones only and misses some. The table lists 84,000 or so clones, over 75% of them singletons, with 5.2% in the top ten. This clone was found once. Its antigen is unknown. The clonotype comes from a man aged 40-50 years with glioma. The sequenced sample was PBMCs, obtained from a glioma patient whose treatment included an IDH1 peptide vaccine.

In DNA form, the CDR3 reads TGCGCCAGCAGCCAGACTACAGGGGCTAATTCACCCCTCCACTTT. The encoded protein is CASSQTTGANSPLHF. V gene TRBV4-3 combines with J gene TRBJ1-6, with 7 bases matching TRBD1. After removal of 3 bases from V and 6 bases from J, the junction contained 5 bases not matched to a gene. Germline V gene data show CDR1 as LGHNA and CDR2 as YSLEER. This CDR3 comprises 15 residues.